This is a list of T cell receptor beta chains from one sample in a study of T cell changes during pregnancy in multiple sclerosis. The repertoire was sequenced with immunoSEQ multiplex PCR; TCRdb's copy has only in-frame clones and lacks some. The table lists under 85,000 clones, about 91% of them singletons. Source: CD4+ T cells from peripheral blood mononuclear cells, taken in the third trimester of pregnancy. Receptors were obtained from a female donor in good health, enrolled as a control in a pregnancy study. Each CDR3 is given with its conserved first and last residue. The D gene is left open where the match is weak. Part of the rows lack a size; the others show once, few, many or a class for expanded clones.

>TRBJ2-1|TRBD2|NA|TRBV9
TGTGCCAGCAGCGTAGAGGGCGGGGGAGGGAATGAGCAGTTCTTC
CASSVEGGGGNEQFF
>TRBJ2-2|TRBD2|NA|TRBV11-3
TGTGCCAGCAGCAGAGCCCCTAGCGGCGGGGAGCTGTTTTTT
CASSRAPSGGELFF
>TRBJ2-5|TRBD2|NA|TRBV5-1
TGCGCCAGCAGCCCAGGACTAGCGGGGGGGACAACGCAAGAGACCCAGTACTTC
CASSPGLAGGTTQETQYF
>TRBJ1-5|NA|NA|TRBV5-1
TGCGCCAGCAGCTTTTCGGGGGGGGATCAGCCCCAGCATTTT
CASSFSGGDQPQHF
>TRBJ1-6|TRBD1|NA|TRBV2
TGTGCCAGCAGTGGAAGTCAGGGGGCTCGTTCACCCCTCCACTTT
CASSGSQGARSPLHF
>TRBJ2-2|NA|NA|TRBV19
TGTGCCAGTAGTATGAATTCCAGGGGGGCTGCGGTCACCGGGGAGCTGTTTTTT
CASSMNSRGAAVTGELFF
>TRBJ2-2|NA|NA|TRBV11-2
TGTGCCAGCAGCTCGCACGGGGGAGTACGAACCGGGGAGCTGTTTTTT
CASSSHGGVRTGELFF
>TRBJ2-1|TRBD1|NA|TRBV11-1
TGTGCCAGCAGCCCCGAGGGGGCTCGAAGCAATGAGCAGTTCTTC
CASSPEGARSNEQFF
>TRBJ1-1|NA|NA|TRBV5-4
TGTGCCAGCAGCCCCCTTAGGGGAATGGACACTGAAGCTTTCTTT
CASSPLRGMDTEAFF
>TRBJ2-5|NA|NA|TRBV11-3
TGTGCCAGCAGCCCCCTCTCTAGCTGGGTAGAGACCCAGTACTTC
CASSPLSSWVETQYF
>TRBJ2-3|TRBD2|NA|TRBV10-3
TGTGCCATCAGTGATCAAGCGGGGGCCCGCACAGATACGCAGTATTTT
CAISDQAGARTDTQYF
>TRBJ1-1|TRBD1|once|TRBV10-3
TGTGCCATCAGTGGACAGGGGGAGAACACTGAAGCTTTCTTT
CAISGQGENTEAFF
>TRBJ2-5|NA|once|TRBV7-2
TGTGCCAGCAGCTTAGACAGGGCGGACGAGACCCAGTACTTC
CASSLDRADETQYF
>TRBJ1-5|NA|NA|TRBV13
TGTGCCAGCAGCTCGGGACTCATGGGCAATCAGCCCCAGCATTTT
CASSSGLMGNQPQHF
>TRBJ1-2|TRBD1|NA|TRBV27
TGTGCCAGCAGTGCGGTATCCGGGACAGGGAGCCGCTACACCTTC
CASSAVSGTGSRYTF
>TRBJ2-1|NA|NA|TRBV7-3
TGTGCCAGCAGCTTAACGTTCGGGGGGCACAATGAGCAGTTCTTC
CASSLTFGGHNEQFF
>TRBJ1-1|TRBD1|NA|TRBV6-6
TGTGCCAGCAGCCGGACAGGGAACACTGAAGCTTTCTTT
CASSRTGNTEAFF
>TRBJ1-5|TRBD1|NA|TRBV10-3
TGTGCCATCAGTCAGGGGGGTCAAAGGAGCAATCAGCCCCAGCATTTT
CAISQGGQRSNQPQHF
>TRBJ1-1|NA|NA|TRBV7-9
TGTGCCAGCACCGGAGCACCCCTCACTGAAGCTTTCTTT
CASTGAPLTEAFF
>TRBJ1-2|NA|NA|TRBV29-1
TGCAGCGTTGCGTCCGGGAATTATGGCTACACCTTC
CSVASGNYGYTF
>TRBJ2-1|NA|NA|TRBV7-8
TGTGCCAGCAGCTTAGTTGGGGCGGCTTTTGATGAGCAGTTCTTC
CASSLVGAAFDEQFF
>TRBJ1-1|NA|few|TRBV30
TGTGCCTGGGCGGAAAACACTGAAGCTTTCTTT
CAWAENTEAFF
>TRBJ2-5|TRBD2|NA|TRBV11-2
TGTGCCAGCAGCTTAGGACTAGCGGGGGGGATCGGGGAGACCCAGTACTTC
CASSLGLAGGIGETQYF
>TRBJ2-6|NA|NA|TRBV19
TGTGCCAGTAGTGAGTCGGGCTCTGGGGCCAACGTCCTGACTTTC
CASSESGSGANVLTF